These 27 T cell receptor beta chains were all obtained from the same sample, sequenced in a study of T-cell reconstitution after alpha-beta-depleted transplantation in children. Construction of the TCRbeta library involved unique molecular identifiers. A single record per CDR3 protein comes from TCRdb applying MiXCR to the PCR reads. The table has more than 450,000 distinct CDR3 sequences, around 19% seen once; the top ten hold 2.5% to 3.5%. The starting material was PBMCs from the stem cell graft donor, obtained from the stem cell graft. The receptor source for this set is a human donor who donated a stem cell graft to a child with acute lymphoblastic leukemia.

This clonotype was seen more than once but under ten times. CDR3 amino acids: CASSLRGQGAVDYEQYF. In DNA form, the CDR3 reads TGCGCCAGCAGCTTGCGGGGACAGGGGGCCGTGGACTACGAGCAGTACTTC. V is TRBV5-1 and J is TRBJ2-7, with TRBD1 identical over 12 bases. CDR1 SGHRS and CDR2 YFSETQ come from the germline V gene. The V and J ends lost 1 base and 3 bases, in that order; junction bases with no gene match: 8. This CDR3 is 17 amino acids long.

This clonotype showed up many times. Here the CDR3 reads CASSPPGDGDLGYTF. Written as DNA, the CDR3 is TGTGCCAGCAGCCCGCCCGGGGACGGAGATCTGGGCTACACCTTC. This chain connects TRBV5-8 to TRBJ1-2, with a tentative D call TRBD1 (5 bases). The V end lost 4 bases, the J end lost 8 bases, and 21 bases lay between the germline ends. Germline V gene data show CDR1 as SGHTS and CDR2 as YDEGEE. This CDR3 has 15 amino acids.

This clonotype was seen more than once but under ten times. The V and J genes are TRBV20-1 and TRBJ2-3; tentative D call: TRBD2 (6 bases). The V gene's germline CDR1 is DFQATT and CDR2 SNEGSKA (reference sequence). This CDR3 spans 12 amino acids. V was shortened by 5 bases and J by 4 bases, with 10 bases between the two germline ends. The CDR3 loop reads CSAYRLADTQYF. CDR3 coding DNA: TGCAGTGCTTACCGACTAGCAGATACGCAGTATTTT.

This clonotype occurred a few times. The chain recombines TRBV6-4 with TRBJ2-1, with TRBD2 matching 7 bases. Germline assignment: CDR1 MRHNA and CDR2 SNTAGT. The V gene end was trimmed by 0 bases and the J gene end by 8 bases; junction bases not matched to a gene: 4. This CDR3 has 14 amino acids. The CDR3 loop is CASSDSVGGHEQFF. Here the CDR3 DNA reads TGTGCCAGCAGTGACTCGGTGGGAGGGCATGAGCAGTTCTTC.

A single count supports this clonotype. V is TRBV7-3 and J is TRBJ1-1; D ambiguous. Trimming removed 2 bases at V and 4 bases at J, with 17 bases between. The germline gives CDR1 SGHTA, CDR2 FQGTGA. The CDR3 contains 16 residues. CDR3 nucleotides: TGTGCCAGCAGCTTACCCCCCGGAAGTGTTAGCACTGAAGCTTTCTTT. As protein: CASSLPPGSVSTEAFF.

The CDR3 spells CASIHLTGARTGELFF. The CDR3, as DNA: TGTGCCAGCATCCACCTTACAGGGGCCCGGACCGGGGAGCTGTTTTTT. This chain uses TRBV7-9 with TRBJ2-2; 7 bases fit TRBD1. The V and J ends lost 7 bases and 5 bases, in that order; junction bases with no gene match: 13. Germline V gene data show CDR1 as SEHNR and CDR2 as FQNEAQ (reference sequence). CDR3 length: 16 residues.

The CDR3 nucleotides read TGTGCCAGCAGCCAACTCCTAGCGGTGCGCGGTGAGCAGTTCTTC. Translated: CASSQLLAVRGEQFF. The rearrangement links TRBV14 to TRBJ2-1, with 7 bases identical to TRBD2. After removal of 2 bases from V and 9 bases from J, the junction contained 10 bases not matched to a gene. Germline CDR1 is SGHDN and CDR2 is FVKESK. This CDR3 is 15 amino acids long.

The rearrangement joins TRBV28 to TRBJ2-3; tentative D call: TRBD2 (5 bases). Germline V lookup: CDR1 MDHEN, CDR2 SYDVKM. CDR3 size: 16 residues. Trimming shortened V by 5 bases and J by 1 base, and 16 bases separated the two germline ends. The CDR3 region is CASSPLRVMGTDTQYF. The CDR3 region has the DNA TGTGCCAGCAGTCCCTTGAGGGTGATGGGCACAGATACGCAGTATTTT.

V and J are TRBV4-1 and TRBJ2-7; D is tentatively TRBD1 or TRBD2 (5 bases each). Germline V gives CDR1 MGHRA, CDR2 YSYEKL. The germline V and J ends were trimmed by 3 bases and 2 bases, with 20 bases remaining between them. CDR3 length equals 17 residues. CDR3 in amino acids: CASSHALTGPLAYEQYF. The CDR3 region has the DNA TGCGCCAGCAGCCATGCTCTCACGGGACCGCTTGCCTACGAGCAGTACTTC.

This clonotype was observed a handful of times. The genes are TRBV7-2 and TRBJ2-5; 11 bases match TRBD2. CDR3 length equals 15 residues. Germline V lookup: CDR1 SGHTA, CDR2 FQGNSA. Trimming took 5 bases from V and 5 from J; bases not matched to a gene: 7. Here the CDR3 reads CASSEIAGGGETQYF. DNA for the CDR3: TGTGCCAGCAGCGAAATAGCGGGAGGGGGGGAGACCCAGTACTTC. The variable domain in full, completed from reference TRBV7-2 and TRBJ2-5, reads GAGVSQSPSNKVTEKGKDVELRCDPISGHTALYWYRQSLGQGLEFLIYFQGNSAPDKSGLPSDRFSAERTGGSVSTLTIQRTQQEDSAVYLCASSEIAGGGETQYFGPGTRLLVL.

Ten or more counts support this clonotype. The chain is built from TRBV5-1 and TRBJ2-5, with 8 bases identical to TRBD1. Germline values: CDR1 SGHRS, CDR2 YFSETQ. The V segment lost 3 bases and the J segment 4 bases; nucleotides outside the gene matches: 2. This CDR3 spans 13 amino acids. CDR3 in amino acids: CASSSGGGETQYF. CDR3 in DNA: TGCGCCAGCAGCTCAGGGGGCGGAGAGACCCAGTACTTC.

This clonotype was detected a few times. This chain links TRBV4-1 with TRBJ2-2; D may be TRBD2 (6 bases). This CDR3 contains 17 residues. V lost 3 bases and J lost 2, with 16 bases in between. Germline V lookup: CDR1 MGHRA, CDR2 YSYEKL. Here the CDR3 reads CASSHTVAAYNTGELFF. DNA for the CDR3: TGCGCCAGCAGCCACACGGTAGCGGCTTATAACACCGGGGAGCTGTTTTTT.

This clonotype was observed a handful of times. This chain connects TRBV10-2 to TRBJ2-1; 8 bases agree with TRBD2. This CDR3 region has 13 residues. V shed 10 bases, J shed 10 bases, and the junction held 12 bases outside the gene matches. Germline-derived CDR1 and CDR2 are WSHSY and SAAADI. CDR3 DNA: TGCGCCATCTCGGGAGGGCCCTCGGGGGAGCAGTTCTTC. Protein product: CAISGGPSGEQFF.

The V and J genes are TRBV5-1 and TRBJ2-7; 11 nucleotides agree with TRBD1. This CDR3 region has 16 residues. Per the germline V gene, CDR1 is SGHRS and CDR2 is YFSETQ. Trimming took 0 bases from V and 2 from J; bases not matched to a gene: 4. The CDR3 DNA reads as TGCGCCAGCAGCTTGGTTGCGGGACAGGGGGCCTACGAGCAGTACTTC. Encoded protein: CASSLVAGQGAYEQYF.

Only a few counts were recorded for this clonotype. The chain joins TRBV3-1 to TRBJ2-2; D uncertain. The V end was cut by 1 base, the J end by 6 bases, with 6 bases between. This CDR3 is 13 amino acids long. Germline-derived CDR1 and CDR2 are LGHDT and YNNKEL (reference sequence). The CDR3 DNA reads as TGTGCCAGCAGCCAAGGCGAGGCCGGGGAGCTGTTTTTT. It encodes CASSQGEAGELFF. Complete variable domain (other parts from reference TRBV3-1 and TRBJ2-2): DTAVSQTPKYLVTQMGNDKSIKCEQNLGHDTMYWYKQDSKKFLKIMFSYNNKELIINETVPNRFSPKSPDKAHLNLHINSLELGDSAVYFCASSQGEAGELFFGEGSRLTVL.

This sequence joins TRBV20-1 and TRBJ1-1, with no clear D. Germline assignment: CDR1 DFQATT and CDR2 SNEGSKA (reference sequence). This CDR3 comprises 11 residues. V lost 3 bases to trimming and J lost 8 bases, with 10 bases between them. CDR3 residues: CSASLGREAFF. CDR3 DNA: TGCAGTGCTAGCTTGGGCAGGGAAGCTTTCTTT.

There are a few counts of this clonotype. The CDR3 DNA follows: TGTGCCAGCTTGGACGGCCTTACCTACGAGCAGTACTTC. Amino acids: CASLDGLTYEQYF. The V call is TRBV5-5, the J call TRBJ2-7, with D unclear. Trimming shortened V by 7 bases and J by 2 bases, and 13 bases separated the two germline ends. CDR1 and CDR2 (germline): SGHKS, YYEKEE (reference sequence). The CDR3 covers 13 residues.

In this sample, this clonotype turned up a few times. The V gene is TRBV20-1, the J gene TRBJ2-1; D is uncertain. Germline V CDR1 and CDR2: DFQATT, SNEGSKA (reference sequence). There are 14 residues in the CDR3. Trimming pared 6 bases from V and 5 bases from J, leaving 17 bases between. This CDR3 reads CSAIQVSANNEQFF. The CDR3 DNA is TGCAGTGCGATTCAAGTCTCCGCTAACAATGAGCAGTTCTTC.

This clonotype came up a few times. The V gene is TRBV7-6, the J gene TRBJ2-1, with TRBD2 identical over 10 bases. Germline CDR1 SGHVS, CDR2 FNYEAQ. The CDR3 loop spans 15 amino acids. Trimming at V came to 5 bases and at J to 2 bases, leaving 3 bases not matched to a gene. The CDR3: CASSHGLAAYNEQFF. The DNA of the CDR3 is TGTGCCAGCAGCCATGGACTAGCGGCCTACAATGAGCAGTTCTTC.

The chain is built from TRBV5-1 and TRBJ2-1; 12 bases fit TRBD2. The CDR3 has 16 amino acids. Germline V gene lookup returns CDR1 SGHRS and CDR2 YFSETQ. The junction had 7 bases not matched to a gene; V was cut back by 0 bases and J by 9 bases. The CDR3 is CASSLESTSGRGEQFF. The CDR3, as DNA: TGCGCCAGCAGCTTGGAATCGACTAGCGGGAGAGGTGAGCAGTTCTTC.

This sequence joins TRBV20-1 and TRBJ2-1; maybe TRBD1 (6 bases). This CDR3 contains 14 residues. Germline loops: CDR1 DFQATT, CDR2 SNEGSKA (reference sequence). The V end lost 5 bases, the J end lost 2 bases, and 13 bases lay between the germline ends. This CDR3 reads CSAYRDKAYNEQFF. For the CDR3, the DNA is TGCAGTGCTTACCGGGACAAGGCCTACAATGAGCAGTTCTTC.

This chain uses TRBV12-3 or TRBV12-4 with TRBJ2-3, with no clear D. This CDR3 is built from 15 residues. Trimming removed 3 bases from V and 8 bases from J, with 18 bases in between. CDR3 in amino acids: CASSLTSRSAATQYF. Here the CDR3 DNA reads TGTGCCAGCAGTTTGACATCCAGGTCGGCAGCTACGCAGTATTTT.

J is TRBJ1-5 and V is TRBV6-2 or TRBV6-3, with D unresolved. Germline-derived CDR1 and CDR2 are MNHEY and SVGEGT. Trimming stripped 11 bases from V and 4 bases from J, with 12 bases between. The CDR3 runs 12 residues. The CDR3 loop reads CACRAQNQPQHF. The DNA of the CDR3 is TGTGCCTGCCGGGCCCAAAATCAGCCCCAGCATTTT.

V gene TRBV20-1 combines with J gene TRBJ2-7; 7 nucleotides match TRBD1. The germline V gene encodes CDR1 DFQATT and CDR2 SNEGSKA (reference sequence). With 2 bases clipped from V and 6 bases from J, the junction kept 10 bases outside the gene matches. This CDR3 contains 14 residues. The CDR3 DNA reads TGCAGTGCTAGACTTCTTTACAGGGGAAGCGAGCAGTACTTC. This sequence encodes CSARLLYRGSEQYF.

This clonotype was counted only a few times. The V gene is TRBV9, the J gene TRBJ2-7; tentatively, D is TRBD1 (5 bases). The CDR3 has 14 residues. Looked up from germline, CDR1 is SGDLS and CDR2 is YYNGEE. Trimming removed 0 bases at V and 2 bases at J, with 9 bases between. CDR3 bases: TGTGCCAGCAGCGTAGTAGACAGAACCTACGAGCAGTACTTC. This sequence encodes CASSVVDRTYEQYF.

This chain joins TRBV4-1 and TRBJ2-3, with TRBD2 matching 8 bases. The length of the CDR3 is 17 residues. The trim removed 1 base at V and 5 bases at J, leaving 11 bases unmatched. Germline CDR1 is MGHRA and CDR2 is YSYEKL. The CDR3 DNA sequence: TGCGCCAGCAGCCAAGCTCTAGCGGGTGGATGGGGAGATACGCAGTATTTT. The encoded protein is CASSQALAGGWGDTQYF.

V gene TRBV12-3 or TRBV12-4 combines with J gene TRBJ2-7, with 12 bases aligning to TRBD1. Trimming removed 5 bases from V and 4 bases from J; junction bases left unmatched: 6. CDR3 length equals 15 residues. The DNA of the CDR3 is TGTGCCAGCAGTGCCGGGACAGGGGGCTGGTACGAGCAGTACTTC. It specifies CASSAGTGGWYEQYF.